The 8 T cell receptor beta chains presented below share a single source sample, sequenced in a study of PD-1 blockade in mismatch repair-deficient tumors. This table comes from immunoSEQ multiplex PCR, and its TCRdb copy is limited to in-frame clones, with some not included. This table holds 75,000 to 80,000 clones, approximately 78% found once. Material: peripheral blood, obtained 44 weeks after starting pembrolizumab. Every receptor here comes from an adult with mismatch repair-deficient cancer.

The chain employs TRBV19 and TRBJ2-2; no reliable D call. This CDR3 spans 14 amino acids. CDR1 is LNHDA, CDR2 SQIVND, per germline (reference sequence). Trimming removed 7 bases at V and 0 bases at J, with 9 bases between. Here the CDR3 reads CASTAVPNTGELFF. CDR3 coding DNA: TGTGCCAGTACTGCAGTCCCGAACACCGGGGAGCTGTTTTTT.

The chain employs TRBV7-6 and TRBJ2-1, with no clear D. Germline CDR1 and CDR2: SGHVS and FNYEAQ. The V and J ends lost 2 bases and 1 base respectively, with 12 bases between them. This CDR3 region has 16 residues. The CDR3 sequence is CASSLQLPGSYNEQFF. CDR3 nucleotides: TGTGCCAGCAGCTTACAGCTGCCTGGATCCTACAATGAGCAGTTCTTC.

J is TRBJ2-7 and V is TRBV6-5, with 7 bases aligning to TRBD2. Germline CDR1 is MNHEY and CDR2 is SVGAGI. Trimming at V came to 2 bases and at J to 3 bases, leaving 10 bases not matched to a gene. The CDR3 is made up of 16 amino acids. CDR3 amino acids: CASSYSWEGRLYEQYF. In nucleotides, the CDR3 is TGTGCCAGCAGTTACAGTTGGGAGGGTCGGCTCTACGAGCAGTACTTC.

This sequence joins TRBV7-9 and TRBJ2-3; 7 bases map to TRBD1. This CDR3 is 15 amino acids long. Losses at the gene ends were 1 base for V and 5 bases for J; bases not matched to a gene: 6. Germline V CDR1 and CDR2: SEHNR, FQNEAQ (reference sequence). In nucleotides, the CDR3 is TGTGCCAGCAGCTTAGGCGGACAGGAGATAGATACGCAGTATTTT. Its translation is CASSLGGQEIDTQYF.

The chain employs TRBV4-2 and TRBJ2-2, with D possibly being TRBD1 (5 bases). From germline, CDR1 is LGHNA and CDR2 YNFKEQ. V gave up 4 bases and J gave up 1 base, with 7 bases separating them. The CDR3 has 14 amino acids. Here the CDR3 reads CASSLGQNTGELFF. CDR3 nucleotides: TGTGCCAGCAGCCTAGGACAGAACACCGGGGAGCTGTTTTTT.

The chain joins TRBV10-3 to TRBJ2-3; TRBD2 matches at 7 bases. Per germline, CDR1 ENHRY and CDR2 SYGVKD. V gave up 6 bases and J gave up 1 base; unmatched junction bases: 10. The CDR3 is made up of 16 amino acids. CDR3 coding DNA: TGTGCCATCAGGGCGAATAGCGGGCGGGGCACAGATACGCAGTATTTT. It is translated as CAIRANSGRGTDTQYF.

The table lists this clone with a few counts. This chain's CDR3 is CATKAGGEQYF. The CDR3 DNA follows: TGTGCCACAAAGGCGGGTGGCGAGCAGTACTTC. The rearrangement links TRBV19 to TRBJ2-7, with a weak D call TRBD2 (5 bases). This CDR3 region has 11 residues. Looked up from germline, CDR1 is LNHDA and CDR2 is SQIVND (reference sequence). Deletions cut 10 bases from V and 6 bases from J, with 13 bases between.

This clone was counted once. The genes are TRBV30 and TRBJ2-7; a weak D match, TRBD2 (6 bases). The germline CDR1 and CDR2 sequences are GTSNPN and SVGIG (reference sequence). CDR3 length: 14 residues. V lost 2 bases and J 3 bases, leaving 14 bases between the germline ends. The CDR3 region is CAWSPSAGRYEQYF. The CDR3 DNA sequence: TGTGCCTGGAGTCCCAGTGCGGGACGCTACGAGCAGTACTTC.